The subject of this entry is one T cell receptor (beta chain). The antigen remains unidentified. The sample originates from a study of cytomegalovirus exposure and HLA in healthy donors. Study details: Around 78 million unique TCRs, all from HLA-typed donors, were included in an early release of the data. Most genotyped donors, 75% to 85% of some 400, had Caucasian-associated genetic ancestry.

Study-level results: A classifier reportedly called cytomegalovirus status with high sensitivity and specificity. The authors later linked a missense DCLRE1C variant to TCR beta V- and J-gene trimming.

Germline V gene sequence: CDR1 MNHEY, CDR2 SMNVEV (reference sequence). Trimming at V came to 5 bases and at J to 4 bases, leaving 1 base not matched to a gene. There are 12 residues in the CDR3. The PCR used 60 Vbeta and 13 Jbeta primers. Assay: immunoSEQ multiplex PCR; the TCRdb copy retains only in-frame clones and omits some. The data contain more than 95,000 clones, roughly 78% of them seen just once; the ten biggest clones take up under 13%. The chain links TRBV27 to TRBJ1-1; TRBD1 agrees at 7 bases. This TCR was sampled from a man aged 25 to 40 in good health and CMV-seropositive. Sequenced sample: PBMCs. As DNA, the CDR3 is TGTGCCAGCAGTCAGGGGGGCACTGAAGCTTTCTTT. Its translation is CASSQGGTEAFF.